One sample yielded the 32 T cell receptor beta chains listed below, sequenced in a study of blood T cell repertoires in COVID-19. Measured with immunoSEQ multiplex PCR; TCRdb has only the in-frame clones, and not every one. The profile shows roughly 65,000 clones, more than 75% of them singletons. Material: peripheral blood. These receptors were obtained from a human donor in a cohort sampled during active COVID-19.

The CDR3 spells CASSQSPGTGGPRPNTGELFF. CDR3 in DNA: TGCGCCAGCAGTCAGTCCCCCGGAACAGGGGGCCCGAGACCGAACACCGGGGAGCTGTTTTTT. The chain couples TRBV23-1 to TRBJ2-2, with 9 nucleotides matching TRBD1. TRBV23-1 is known as an ORF, though its function is uncertain. V shed 3 bases, J shed 0 bases, and the junction held 17 bases outside the gene matches. This CDR3 region has 21 residues.

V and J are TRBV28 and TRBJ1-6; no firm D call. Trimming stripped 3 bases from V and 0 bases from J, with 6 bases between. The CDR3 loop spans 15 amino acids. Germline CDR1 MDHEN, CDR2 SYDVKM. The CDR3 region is CASSFPSSYNSPLHF. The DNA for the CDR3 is TGTGCCAGCAGTTTTCCTAGCTCCTATAATTCACCCCTCCACTTT.

The CDR3 DNA follows: TGTGCCAGCAGCCAGGCTCCAGCTAACTATGGCTACACCTTC. Its protein is CASSQAPANYGYTF. The genes are TRBV3-1 (or the pseudogene TRBV3-2) and TRBJ1-2, with unresolved D. This CDR3 has 14 amino acids. Between the trimmed V and J ends, which lost 3 bases and 0 bases, there was a span of 8 bases. In germline, CDR1 is LGHDT, CDR2 YNNKEL (reference sequence).

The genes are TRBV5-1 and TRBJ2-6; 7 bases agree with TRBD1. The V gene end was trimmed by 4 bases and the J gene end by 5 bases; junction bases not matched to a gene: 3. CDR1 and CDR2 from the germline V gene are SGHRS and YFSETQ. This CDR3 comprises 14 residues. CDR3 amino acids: CASSNRGRANVLTF. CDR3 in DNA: TGCGCCAGCAGCAACAGGGGACGGGCCAACGTCCTGACTTTC.

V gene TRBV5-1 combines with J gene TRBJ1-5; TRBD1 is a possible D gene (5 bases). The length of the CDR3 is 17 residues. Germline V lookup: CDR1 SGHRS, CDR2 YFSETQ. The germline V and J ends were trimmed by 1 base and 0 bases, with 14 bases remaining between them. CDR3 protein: CASSLSQGNYSNQPQHF. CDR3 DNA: TGCGCCAGCAGCTTGAGTCAGGGTAACTATAGCAATCAGCCCCAGCATTTT.

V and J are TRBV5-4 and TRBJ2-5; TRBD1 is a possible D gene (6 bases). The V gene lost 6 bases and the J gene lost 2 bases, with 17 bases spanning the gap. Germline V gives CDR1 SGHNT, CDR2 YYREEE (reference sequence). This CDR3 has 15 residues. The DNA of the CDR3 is TGTGCCAGCACTACCGGATCTAGGGGGCAAGAGACCCAGTACTTC. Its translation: CASTTGSRGQETQYF.

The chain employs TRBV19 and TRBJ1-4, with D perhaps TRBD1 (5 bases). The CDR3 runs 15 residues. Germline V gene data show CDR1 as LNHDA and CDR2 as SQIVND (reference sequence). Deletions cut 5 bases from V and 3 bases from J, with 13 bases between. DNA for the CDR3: TGTGCCAGTAGTCTCGCGGGACCGTCTAATGAAAAACTGTTTTTT. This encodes CASSLAGPSNEKLFF.

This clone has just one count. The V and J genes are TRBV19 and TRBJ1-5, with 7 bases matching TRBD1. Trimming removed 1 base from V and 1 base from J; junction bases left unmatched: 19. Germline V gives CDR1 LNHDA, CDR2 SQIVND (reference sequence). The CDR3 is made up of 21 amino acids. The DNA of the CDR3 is TGTGCCAGTAGTATAGCCTCCGGGACAGCCACCGTTATTCCCAGCAATCAGCCCCAGCATTTT. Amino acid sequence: CASSIASGTATVIPSNQPQHF. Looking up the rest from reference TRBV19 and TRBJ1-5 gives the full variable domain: DGGITQSPKYLFRKEGQNVTLSCEQNLNHDAMYWYRQDPGQGLRLIYYSQIVNDFQKGDIAEGYSVSREKKESFPLTVTSAQKNPTAFYLCASSIASGTATVIPSNQPQHFGDGTRLSIL.

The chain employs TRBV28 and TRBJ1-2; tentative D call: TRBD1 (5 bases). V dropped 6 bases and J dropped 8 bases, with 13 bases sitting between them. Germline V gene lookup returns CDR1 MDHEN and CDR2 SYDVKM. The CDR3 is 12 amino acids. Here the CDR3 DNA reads TGTGCCAGCAGCCTTGGACACGACGGCTACACCTTC. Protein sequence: CASSLGHDGYTF.

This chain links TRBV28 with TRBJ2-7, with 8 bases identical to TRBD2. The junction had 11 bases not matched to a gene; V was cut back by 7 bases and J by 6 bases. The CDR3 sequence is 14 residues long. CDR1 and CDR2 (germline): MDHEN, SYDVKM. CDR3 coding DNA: TGTGCCAGCACATACGGGGGGGGTAGTGGCGAGCAGTACTTC. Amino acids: CASTYGGGSGEQYF.

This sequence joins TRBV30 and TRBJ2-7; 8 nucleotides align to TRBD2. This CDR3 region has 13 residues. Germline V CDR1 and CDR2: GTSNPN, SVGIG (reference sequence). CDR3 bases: TGTGCTTGGGAGGCCCAGCGGGGGAGGGAGCAGTACTTC. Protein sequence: CAWEAQRGREQYF.

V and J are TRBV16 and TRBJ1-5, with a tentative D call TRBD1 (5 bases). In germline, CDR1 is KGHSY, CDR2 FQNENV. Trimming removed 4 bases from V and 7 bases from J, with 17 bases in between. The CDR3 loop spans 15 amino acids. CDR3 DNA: TGTGCCAGCAGCCGAGACGGGGGTCCGGGGCAGCCCCAGCATTTT. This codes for CASSRDGGPGQPQHF.

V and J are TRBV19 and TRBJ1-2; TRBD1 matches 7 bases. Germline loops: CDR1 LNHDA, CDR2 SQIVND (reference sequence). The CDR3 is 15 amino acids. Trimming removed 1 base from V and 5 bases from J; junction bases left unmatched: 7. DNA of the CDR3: TGTGCCAGTAGTATAGGGGCGGGACAGCGGTATGGCTACACCTTC. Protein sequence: CASSIGAGQRYGYTF.

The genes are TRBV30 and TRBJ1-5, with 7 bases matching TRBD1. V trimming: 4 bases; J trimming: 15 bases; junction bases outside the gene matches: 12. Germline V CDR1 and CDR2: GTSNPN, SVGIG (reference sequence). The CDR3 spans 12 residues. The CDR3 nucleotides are TGTGCCTGGAACGGACAGGACTTAATCACGCATTTT. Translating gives CAWNGQDLITHF.

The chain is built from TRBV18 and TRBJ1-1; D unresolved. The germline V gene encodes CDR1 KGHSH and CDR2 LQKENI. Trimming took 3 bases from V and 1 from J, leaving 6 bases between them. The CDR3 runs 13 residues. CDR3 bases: TGTGCCAGCTCACCGAAACAGAACACTGAAGCTTTCTTT. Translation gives CASSPKQNTEAFF.

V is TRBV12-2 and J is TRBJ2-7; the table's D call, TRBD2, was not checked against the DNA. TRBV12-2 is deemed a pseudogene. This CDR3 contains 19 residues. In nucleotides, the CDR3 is TGTGCAAGTCGCCCACCCCTACTGCGAGGAAGAGGAGTTATTTACGAGCAGTACTTC. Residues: CASRPPLLRGRGVIYEQYF.

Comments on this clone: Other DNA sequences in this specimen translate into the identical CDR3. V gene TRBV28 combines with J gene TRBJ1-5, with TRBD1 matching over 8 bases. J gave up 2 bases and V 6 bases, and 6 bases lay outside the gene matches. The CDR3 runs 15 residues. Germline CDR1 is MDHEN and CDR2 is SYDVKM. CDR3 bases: TGTGCCAGCAGCTCCGGACAGGGTGGCAATCAGCCCCAGCATTTT. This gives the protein CASSSGQGGNQPQHF. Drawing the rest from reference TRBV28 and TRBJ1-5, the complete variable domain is DVKVTQSSRYLVKRTGEKVFLECVQDMDHENMFWYRQDPGLGLRLIYFSYDVKMKEKGDIPEGYSVSREKKERFSLILESASTNQTSMYLCASSSGQGGNQPQHFGDGTRLSIL.

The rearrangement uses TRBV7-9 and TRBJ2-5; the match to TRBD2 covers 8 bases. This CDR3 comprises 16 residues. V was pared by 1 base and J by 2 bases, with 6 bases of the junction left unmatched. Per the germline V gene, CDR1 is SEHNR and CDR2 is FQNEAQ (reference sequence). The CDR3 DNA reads TGTGCCAGCAGCTTAGACACGTTAGCGGGACAAGAGACCCAGTACTTC. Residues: CASSLDTLAGQETQYF. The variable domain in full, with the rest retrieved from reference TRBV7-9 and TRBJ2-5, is DTGVSQNPRHKITKRGQNVTFRCDPISEHNRLYWYRQTLGQGPEFLTYFQNEAQLEKSRLLSDRFSAERPKGSFSTLEIQRTEQGDSAMYLCASSLDTLAGQETQYFGPGTRLLVL.

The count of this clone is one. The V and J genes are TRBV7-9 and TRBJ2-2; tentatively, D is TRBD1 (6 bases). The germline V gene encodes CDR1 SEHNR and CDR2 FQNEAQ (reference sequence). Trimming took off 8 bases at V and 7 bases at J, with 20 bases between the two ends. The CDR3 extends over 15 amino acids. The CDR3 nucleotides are TGTGCCAGCGCCCTCCAGGCAGGGGATGTCGGGGAGCTGTTTTTT. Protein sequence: CASALQAGDVGELFF.

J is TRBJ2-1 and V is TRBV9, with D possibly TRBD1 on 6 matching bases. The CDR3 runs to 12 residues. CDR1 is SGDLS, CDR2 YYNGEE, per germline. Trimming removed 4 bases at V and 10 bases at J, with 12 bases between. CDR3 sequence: CASSFTGNEQFF. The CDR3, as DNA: TGTGCCAGCAGCTTTACAGGGAACGAGCAGTTCTTC.

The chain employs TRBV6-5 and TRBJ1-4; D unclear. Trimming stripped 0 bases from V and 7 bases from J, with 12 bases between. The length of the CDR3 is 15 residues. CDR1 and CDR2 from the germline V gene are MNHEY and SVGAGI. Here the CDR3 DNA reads TGTGCCAGCAGTTACTCCTCCGGATCGGGTGAAAAACTGTTTTTT. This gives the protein CASSYSSGSGEKLFF.

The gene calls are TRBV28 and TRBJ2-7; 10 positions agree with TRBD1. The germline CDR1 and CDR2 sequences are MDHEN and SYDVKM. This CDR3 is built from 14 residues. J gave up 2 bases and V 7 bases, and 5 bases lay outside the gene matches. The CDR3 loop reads CASNTGQGAYEQYF. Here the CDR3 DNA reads TGTGCCAGCAACACCGGACAGGGGGCCTACGAGCAGTACTTC.

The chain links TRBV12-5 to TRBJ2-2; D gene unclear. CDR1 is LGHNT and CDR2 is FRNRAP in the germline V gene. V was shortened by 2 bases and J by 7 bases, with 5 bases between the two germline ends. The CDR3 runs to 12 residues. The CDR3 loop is CASGLSVGELFF. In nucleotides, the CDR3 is TGTGCTAGTGGTTTGTCTGTCGGGGAGCTGTTTTTT.

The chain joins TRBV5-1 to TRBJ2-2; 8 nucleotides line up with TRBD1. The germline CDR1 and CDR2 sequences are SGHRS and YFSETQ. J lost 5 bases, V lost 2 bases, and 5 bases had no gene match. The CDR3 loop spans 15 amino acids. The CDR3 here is CASSLGGTGTGELFF. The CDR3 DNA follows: TGCGCCAGCAGCTTAGGGGGGACAGGTACCGGGGAGCTGTTTTTT.

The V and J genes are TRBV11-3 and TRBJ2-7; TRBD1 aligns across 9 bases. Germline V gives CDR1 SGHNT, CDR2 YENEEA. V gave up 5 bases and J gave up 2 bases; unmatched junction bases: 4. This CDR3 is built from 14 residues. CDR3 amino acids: CASSKDRGAYEQYF. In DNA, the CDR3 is TGTGCCAGCAGCAAAGACAGGGGGGCCTACGAGCAGTACTTC.

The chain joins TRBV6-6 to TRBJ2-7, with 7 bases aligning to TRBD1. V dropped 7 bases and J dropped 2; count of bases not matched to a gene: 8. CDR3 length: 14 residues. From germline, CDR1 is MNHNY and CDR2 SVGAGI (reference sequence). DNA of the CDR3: TGTGCCAGCAATCCACAGGGGTTTCCCTACGAGCAGTACTTC. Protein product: CASNPQGFPYEQYF.

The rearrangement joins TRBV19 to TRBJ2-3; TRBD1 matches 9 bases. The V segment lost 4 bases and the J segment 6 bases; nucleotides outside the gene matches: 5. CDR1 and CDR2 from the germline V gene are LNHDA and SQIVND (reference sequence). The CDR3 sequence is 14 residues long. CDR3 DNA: TGTGCCAGTAGTAACAGGGGGCCGAGGGATACGCAGTATTTT. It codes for CASSNRGPRDTQYF.

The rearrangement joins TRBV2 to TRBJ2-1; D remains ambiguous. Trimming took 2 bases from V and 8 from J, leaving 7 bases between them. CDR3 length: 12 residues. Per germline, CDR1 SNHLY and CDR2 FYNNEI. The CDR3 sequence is CASSESRYEQFF. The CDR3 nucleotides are TGTGCCAGCAGTGAATCGCGCTATGAGCAGTTCTTC.

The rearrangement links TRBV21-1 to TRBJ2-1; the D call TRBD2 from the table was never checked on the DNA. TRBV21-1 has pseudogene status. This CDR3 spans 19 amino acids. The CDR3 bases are TGTGCCAGCAGCAAAGTCGGGACTAGCGGGCCCCATCGCTACAATGAGCAGTTCTTC. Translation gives CASSKVGTSGPHRYNEQFF.

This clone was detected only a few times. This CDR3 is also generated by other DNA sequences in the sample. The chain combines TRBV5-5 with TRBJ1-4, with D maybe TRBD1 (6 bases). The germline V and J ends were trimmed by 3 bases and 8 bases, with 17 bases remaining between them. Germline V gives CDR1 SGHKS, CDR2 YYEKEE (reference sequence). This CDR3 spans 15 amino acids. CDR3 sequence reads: CASSWGSGGREKLFF. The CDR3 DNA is TGTGCCAGCAGCTGGGGGTCGGGGGGGCGGGAAAAACTGTTTTTT.

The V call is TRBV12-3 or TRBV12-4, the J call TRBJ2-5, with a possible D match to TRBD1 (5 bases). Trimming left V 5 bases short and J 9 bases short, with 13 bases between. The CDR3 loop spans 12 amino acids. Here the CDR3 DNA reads TGTGCCAGCAGTCCAGGGTCGGCGGCCCAGTACTTC. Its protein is CASSPGSAAQYF.

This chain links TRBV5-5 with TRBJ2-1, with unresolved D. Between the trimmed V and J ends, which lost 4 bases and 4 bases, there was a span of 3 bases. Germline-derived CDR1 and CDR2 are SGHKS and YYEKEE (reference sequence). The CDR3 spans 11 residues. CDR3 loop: CASSPYNEQFF. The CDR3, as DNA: TGTGCCAGCAGCCCTTACAATGAGCAGTTCTTC. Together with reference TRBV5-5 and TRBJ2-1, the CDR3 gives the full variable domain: DAGVTQSPTHLIKTRGQQVTLRCSPISGHKSVSWYQQVLGQGPQFIFQYYEKEERGRGNFPDRFSARQFPNYSSELNVNALLLGDSALYLCASSPYNEQFFGPGTRLTVL.